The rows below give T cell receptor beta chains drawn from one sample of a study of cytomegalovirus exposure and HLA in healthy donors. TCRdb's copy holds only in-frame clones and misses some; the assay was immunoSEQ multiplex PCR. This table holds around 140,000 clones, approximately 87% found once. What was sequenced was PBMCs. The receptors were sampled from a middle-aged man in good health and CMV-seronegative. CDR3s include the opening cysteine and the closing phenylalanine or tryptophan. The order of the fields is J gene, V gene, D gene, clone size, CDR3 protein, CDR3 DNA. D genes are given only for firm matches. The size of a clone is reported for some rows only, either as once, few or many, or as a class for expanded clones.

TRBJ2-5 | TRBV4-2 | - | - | CASSQVTGTATAGTQYF | TGTGCCAGCAGCCAAGTTACGGGAACTGCCACGGCGGGGACCCAGTACTTC
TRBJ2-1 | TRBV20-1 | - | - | CSAEDGARQFF | TGCAGTGCGGAGGACGGCGCTCGGCAGTTCTTC
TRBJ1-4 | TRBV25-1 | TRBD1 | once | CASSAPGTGGEKLFF | TGTGCCAGCAGTGCTCCCGGGACAGGAGGAGAAAAACTGTTTTTT
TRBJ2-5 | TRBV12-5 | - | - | CASGLGEGVDETQYF | TGTGCTAGTGGCCTGGGGGAGGGGGTCGATGAGACCCAGTACTTC
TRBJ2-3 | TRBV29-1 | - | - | CSVETRGTDTQYF | TGCAGCGTTGAAACCCGAGGCACAGATACGCAGTATTTT
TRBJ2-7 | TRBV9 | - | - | CASSVEVGDSYEQYF | TGTGCCAGCAGCGTCGAGGTAGGGGACTCCTACGAGCAGTACTTC
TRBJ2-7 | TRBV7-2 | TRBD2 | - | CASSSPLREGSYEQYF | TGTGCCAGCAGCTCCCCCTTGCGGGAGGGGTCCTACGAGCAGTACTTC
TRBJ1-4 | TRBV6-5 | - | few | CASSYSWTDNEKLFF | TGTGCCAGCAGTTACTCGTGGACAGATAATGAAAAACTGTTTTTT
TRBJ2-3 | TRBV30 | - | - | CAWSVLRTSTDTQYF | TGTGCCTGGAGTGTACTCCGGACTAGCACAGATACGCAGTATTTT
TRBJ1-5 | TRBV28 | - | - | CASFEANQPQHF | TGTGCCAGCTTTGAGGCCAATCAGCCCCAGCATTTT
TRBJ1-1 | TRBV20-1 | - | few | CSATGNTEAFF | TGCAGTGCTACGGGGAACACTGAAGCTTTCTTT
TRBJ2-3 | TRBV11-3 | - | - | CASSSMGMGGPDTQYF | TGTGCCAGCAGCTCCATGGGGATGGGGGGGCCCGATACGCAGTATTTT
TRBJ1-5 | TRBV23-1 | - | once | CASNQGQGDNQPQHF | TGCGCCAGCAACCAGGGGCAGGGCGACAATCAGCCCCAGCATTTT
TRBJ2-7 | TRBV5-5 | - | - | CASSFQGSYEQYF | TGTGCCAGCAGCTTCCAGGGCTCCTACGAGCAGTACTTC
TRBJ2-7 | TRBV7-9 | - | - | CASSWTLGDSPYEQYF | TGTGCCAGCAGCTGGACCTTGGGGGACTCCCCCTACGAGCAGTACTTC
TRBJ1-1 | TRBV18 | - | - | CASTELTGGAEAFF | TGTGCCAGCACGGAATTGACGGGGGGCGCTGAAGCTTTCTTT
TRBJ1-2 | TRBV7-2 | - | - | CASSTQGAPSGYTF | TGTGCCAGCAGCACACAGGGAGCCCCTTCTGGCTACACCTTC
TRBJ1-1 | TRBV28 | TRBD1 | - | CASSPMRTGVTEAFF | TGTGCCAGCAGTCCCATGCGGACAGGGGTGACTGAAGCTTTCTTT
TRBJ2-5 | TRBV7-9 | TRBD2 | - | CSSSLASGSWYQETQYF | TGTTCCAGCAGCTTAGCTAGCGGGAGTTGGTATCAAGAGACCCAGTACTTC
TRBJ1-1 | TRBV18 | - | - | CASSPWAGVPTNTEAFF | TGTGCCAGCTCACCTTGGGCAGGGGTACCTACGAACACTGAAGCTTTCTTT
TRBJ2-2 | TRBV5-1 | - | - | CASSSGTPNTGELFF | TGCGCCAGCAGCTCCGGGACTCCCAACACCGGGGAGCTGTTTTTT
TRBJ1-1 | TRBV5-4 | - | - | CASSRQENTEAFF | TGTGCCAGCAGCCGACAGGAGAACACTGAAGCTTTCTTT
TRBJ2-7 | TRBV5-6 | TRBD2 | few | CASSFRLAYEQYF | TGTGCCAGCAGCTTCCGACTAGCTTACGAGCAGTACTTC
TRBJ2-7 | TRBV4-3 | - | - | CASSQDLTGSYEQYF | TGCGCCAGCAGCCAAGATTTGACGGGATCCTACGAGCAGTACTTC
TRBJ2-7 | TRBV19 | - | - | CASSPSTQYEQYF | TGTGCCAGTAGCCCGTCGACACAATACGAGCAGTACTTC
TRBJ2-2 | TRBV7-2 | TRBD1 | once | CASRQGVAGELFF | TGTGCCAGTCGACAGGGGGTGGCCGGGGAGCTGTTTTTT
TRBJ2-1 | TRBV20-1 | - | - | CSARWGEEQFF | TGCAGTGCTCGATGGGGGGAGGAGCAGTTCTTC
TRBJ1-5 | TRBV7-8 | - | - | CASSTGHLNQPQHF | TGTGCCAGCAGCACGGGACACCTCAATCAGCCCCAGCATTTT
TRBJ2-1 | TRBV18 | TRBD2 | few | CASSPSGRRVYNEQFF | TGTGCCAGCTCACCAAGCGGGAGAAGGGTTTACAATGAGCAGTTCTTC
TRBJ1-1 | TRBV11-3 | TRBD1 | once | CASSSGQPGTEAFF | TGTGCCAGCAGCTCGGGACAGCCAGGGACTGAAGCTTTCTTT